The clone carrying this T cell receptor beta chain was observed a handful of times. Its specificity is unknown. The V end was cut by 1 base, the J end by 3 bases, with 13 bases between. The CDR3 is 15 residues long. Looked up from germline, CDR1 is SGHRS and CDR2 is YFSETQ. The data were taken from a study of T cells after yellow fever vaccination. On the study more broadly: When fractions had low cell numbers, they were prepared with SMART-Seq v4 Ultra Low Input. The study, taken as a whole, reports: By day 5 rather than day 15, the secondary response had peaked, though it was weaker. The booster saw the reappearance of most primary-vaccination clones (roughly 97% CD4, around 90% CD8).

Production of TCR cDNA was by 5'RACE template switching, which also added a universal primer site and UMIs. TCRdb passed the 5' RACE reads through MiXCR, listing each CDR3 protein once. This sample yields approximately 580,000 distinct CDR3 sequences, of which approximately 16% are seen a single time; 15% to 20% belongs to the top ten. The sequenced sample was PBMCs, obtained less than 6 days after the first yellow fever vaccination. The chain carries TRBV5-1 and TRBJ2-5; either TRBD1 or TRBD2 may supply D (5 bases each). This receptor was taken from a man aged 18 to 30 who received the YFV17D yellow fever vaccine. This CDR3 is CASSLQGTEEETQYF. CDR3 nucleotide sequence: TGCGCCAGCAGCTTGCAAGGGACGGAGGAAGAGACCCAGTACTTC. Looking up the rest from reference TRBV5-1 and TRBJ2-5 gives the full variable domain: KAGVTQTPRYLIKTRGQQVTLSCSPISGHRSVSWYQQTPGQGLQFLFEYFSETQRNKGNFPGRFSGRQFSNSRSEMNVSTLELGDSALYLCASSLQGTEEETQYFGPGTRLLVL.